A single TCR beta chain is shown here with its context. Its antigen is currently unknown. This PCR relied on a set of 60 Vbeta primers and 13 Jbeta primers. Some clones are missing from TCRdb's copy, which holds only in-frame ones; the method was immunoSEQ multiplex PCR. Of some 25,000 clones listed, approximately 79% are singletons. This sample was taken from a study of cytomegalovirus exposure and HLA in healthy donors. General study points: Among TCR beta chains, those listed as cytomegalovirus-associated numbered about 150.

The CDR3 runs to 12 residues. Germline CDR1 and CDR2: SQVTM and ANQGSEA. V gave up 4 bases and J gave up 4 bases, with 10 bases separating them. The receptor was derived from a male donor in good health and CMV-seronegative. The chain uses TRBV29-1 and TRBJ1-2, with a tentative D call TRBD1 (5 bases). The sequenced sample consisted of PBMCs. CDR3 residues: CSVVGGSYGYTF. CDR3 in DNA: TGCAGCGTTGTGGGGGGAAGCTATGGCTACACCTTC. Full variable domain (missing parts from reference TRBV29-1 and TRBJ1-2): SAVISQKPSRDICQRGTSLTIQCQVDSQVTMMFWYRQQPGQSLTLIATANQGSEATYESGFVIDKFPISRPNLTFSTLTVSNMSPEDSSIYLCSVVGGSYGYTFGSGTRLTVV.